These 17 T cell receptor beta chains came from one sample sequenced in a study of blood T cell repertoires in COVID-19. Generated by immunoSEQ multiplex PCR, the TCRdb table keeps only in-frame clones and is missing some. There are about 280,000 clones in the sample; about 90% occur only once, and roughly 11% lies in the top ten. The sequenced sample consisted of peripheral blood. The origin of the receptors is a woman in her twenties or thirties with COVID-19, enrolled during active disease.

The genes are TRBV29-1 and TRBJ2-1; D may be TRBD2 (5 bases). Germline CDR1 and CDR2: SQVTM and ANQGSEA. V gave up 8 bases and J gave up 7 bases, with 18 bases separating them. The CDR3 has 13 residues. CDR3 nucleotides: TGCAGCCTAGGGTGGACTCCTTGGAATGAGCAGTTCTTC. Amino acids: CSLGWTPWNEQFF.

The J gene is TRBJ1-1, the V gene TRBV19; 9 nucleotides line up with TRBD1. V lost 3 bases, J lost 5 bases, and 4 bases stayed unmatched. The V gene's germline CDR1 is LNHDA and CDR2 SQIVND (reference sequence). This CDR3 has 14 amino acids. As DNA, the CDR3 is TGTGCCAGTAGTATGGGGACAGGGCGTACTGAAGCTTTCTTT. Translation: CASSMGTGRTEAFF. The variable domain in full, with the rest retrieved from reference TRBV19 and TRBJ1-1, is DGGITQSPKYLFRKEGQNVTLSCEQNLNHDAMYWYRQDPGQGLRLIYYSQIVNDFQKGDIAEGYSVSREKKESFPLTVTSAQKNPTAFYLCASSMGTGRTEAFFGQGTRLTVV.

This clone has just a few counts. This chain uses TRBV28 with TRBJ1-2; the D is unclear. The germline V and J ends were trimmed by 7 bases and 5 bases, with 20 bases remaining between them. CDR3 length: 15 amino acids. Germline-derived CDR1 and CDR2 are MDHEN and SYDVKM. Here the CDR3 reads CASNHQDAGGYGYTF. CDR3 nucleotide sequence: TGTGCCAGCAATCACCAGGACGCTGGCGGGTATGGCTACACCTTC.

This clone was counted a single time. The genes are TRBV4-2 and TRBJ1-2, with D uncertain. Trimming left V 3 bases short and J 4 bases short, with 21 bases between. The CDR3 spans 17 residues. CDR1 LGHNA and CDR2 YNFKEQ come from the germline V gene. The CDR3 loop reads CASSHLLARAEGYGYTF. As DNA, the CDR3 is TGTGCCAGCAGCCACCTACTAGCCCGGGCCGAGGGCTATGGCTACACCTTC.

The V gene is TRBV5-1, the J gene TRBJ2-7, with D maybe TRBD1 (5 bases). Trimming left V 2 bases short and J 1 base short, with 10 bases between. The CDR3 is made up of 14 amino acids. Germline V CDR1 and CDR2: SGHRS, YFSETQ. The CDR3 DNA sequence: TGCGCCAGCAGCTTCGTCGACAGTTCCTACGAGCAGTACTTC. It encodes CASSFVDSSYEQYF.

The gene calls are TRBV27 and TRBJ1-1, with TRBD1 matching 7 bases. V was pared by 6 bases and J by 3 bases, with 4 bases of the junction left unmatched. This CDR3 is 13 amino acids long. The germline V gene has CDR1 MNHEY and CDR2 SMNVEV (reference sequence). DNA for the CDR3: TGTGCCAGCAGCCGACAGGGAGACACTGAAGCTTTCTTT. The encoded protein is CASSRQGDTEAFF.

The chain joins TRBV19 to TRBJ1-5, with D possibly TRBD1 on 5 matching bases. In germline, CDR1 is LNHDA, CDR2 SQIVND (reference sequence). V was cut by 2 bases and J by 4 bases, with 18 bases left in between. The CDR3 has 17 residues. CDR3 in DNA: TGTGCCAGTAGTATAACCTGGTCAAATAGGGGTAATCAGCCCCAGCATTTT. The encoded protein is CASSITWSNRGNQPQHF.

The chain employs TRBV14 and TRBJ1-1; unclear D gene. CDR3 length equals 16 residues. The V gene's germline CDR1 is SGHDN and CDR2 FVKESK. V was pared by 3 bases and J by 4 bases, with 18 bases between. CDR3 DNA sequence: TGTGCCAGCAGCCAGGGCGGGAGGCCCCCGGGCACTGAAGCTTTCTTT. Translating it yields CASSQGGRPPGTEAFF.

In DNA, the CDR3 is TGTGCCATGACCCATCGGACTAGCGGACGTGAGCAGTTCTTC. This translates into CAMTHRTSGREQFF. The J gene is TRBJ2-1, the V gene TRBV18, with TRBD2 identical over 10 bases. Germline CDR1 is KGHSH and CDR2 is LQKENI. The CDR3 is 14 amino acids. Trimming at V came to 10 bases and at J to 9 bases, leaving 12 bases not matched to a gene.

This clone was detected only once. An end of the junction does not agree with germline; a read error may underlie this. The J gene is TRBJ2-2, the V gene TRBV6-2 or TRBV6-3; maybe TRBD1 (5 bases). The CDR3 length is 15 residues. The germline V gene encodes CDR1 MNHEY and CDR2 SVGEGT. This CDR3 is CASSYSPQRLGDLFF. The CDR3 DNA is TGTGCCAGCAGTTACAGCCCCCAGAGGTTAGGGGATCTGTTTTTT.

This chain links TRBV5-6 with TRBJ1-2; no clear D gene. The CDR3 totals 15 residues. In germline, CDR1 is SGHDT, CDR2 YYEEEE. With 2 bases removed from V and 0 bases from J, the gap between germline ends came to 11 bases. The CDR3, as DNA: TGTGCCAGCAGCTTTATCGCGGTGGCTAACTATGGCTACACCTTC. Translating it yields CASSFIAVANYGYTF.

The gene calls are TRBV7-9 and TRBJ1-1; D call uncertain. The germline CDR1 and CDR2 sequences are SEHNR and FQNEAQ (reference sequence). V dropped 8 bases and J dropped 4 bases, with 8 bases sitting between them. CDR3 length: 11 residues. In nucleotides, the CDR3 is TGTGCCAGCCTGGGAGTCACTGAAGCTTTCTTT. It specifies CASLGVTEAFF.

This chain uses TRBV5-1 with TRBJ2-1; D is possibly TRBD2 (5 bases). The ends were cut back, 5 bases at V and 0 bases at J, with 15 bases in the middle. The CDR3 spans 16 residues. Per germline, CDR1 SGHRS and CDR2 YFSETQ. The CDR3 reads CASREAGLSSYNEQFF. The CDR3 DNA reads as TGCGCCAGCAGGGAGGCCGGGTTGAGCTCCTACAATGAGCAGTTCTTC. The complete variable domain, with remaining parts taken from reference TRBV5-1 and TRBJ2-1, reads KAGVTQTPRYLIKTRGQQVTLSCSPISGHRSVSWYQQTPGQGLQFLFEYFSETQRNKGNFPGRFSGRQFSNSRSEMNVSTLELGDSALYLCASREAGLSSYNEQFFGPGTRLTVL.

The chain joins TRBV27 to TRBJ1-1; 8 positions agree with TRBD1. Germline loops: CDR1 MNHEY, CDR2 SMNVEV (reference sequence). J gave up 4 bases and V 5 bases, and 6 bases lay outside the gene matches. CDR3 length equals 14 residues. DNA for the CDR3: TGTGCCAGCAGTCCCGGGACAGGTTTCACTGAAGCTTTCTTT. This codes for CASSPGTGFTEAFF.

J is TRBJ2-7 and V is TRBV5-6, with D possibly being TRBD2 (7 bases). The CDR3 contains 15 residues. Germline V gene sequence: CDR1 SGHDT, CDR2 YYEEEE. Trimming took 4 bases from V and 3 from J, leaving 17 bases between them. CDR3 protein: CASSLAGAPLYEQYF. The CDR3 DNA sequence: TGTGCCAGCAGCCTTGCGGGGGCCCCGCTCTACGAGCAGTACTTC.

V gene TRBV19 combines with J gene TRBJ1-5, with D perhaps TRBD1 (6 bases). The CDR3 has 17 amino acids. Between the trimmed V and J ends, which lost 4 bases and 2 bases, there was a span of 18 bases. Germline V lookup: CDR1 LNHDA, CDR2 SQIVND (reference sequence). CDR3 nucleotide sequence: TGTGCCAGTAGTAAGGTGGGAGGGGGTGATGGCAATCAGCCCCAGCATTTT. It codes for CASSKVGGGDGNQPQHF.

The rearrangement uses TRBV9 and TRBJ1-2; D is uncertain. V gave up 2 bases and J gave up 2 bases, with 13 bases separating them. This CDR3 has 15 residues. Germline CDR1 and CDR2: SGDLS and YYNGEE. The CDR3 sequence: CASSVLQRSNYGYTF. Written as DNA, the CDR3 is TGTGCCAGCAGCGTCCTCCAGAGGTCGAACTATGGCTACACCTTC.